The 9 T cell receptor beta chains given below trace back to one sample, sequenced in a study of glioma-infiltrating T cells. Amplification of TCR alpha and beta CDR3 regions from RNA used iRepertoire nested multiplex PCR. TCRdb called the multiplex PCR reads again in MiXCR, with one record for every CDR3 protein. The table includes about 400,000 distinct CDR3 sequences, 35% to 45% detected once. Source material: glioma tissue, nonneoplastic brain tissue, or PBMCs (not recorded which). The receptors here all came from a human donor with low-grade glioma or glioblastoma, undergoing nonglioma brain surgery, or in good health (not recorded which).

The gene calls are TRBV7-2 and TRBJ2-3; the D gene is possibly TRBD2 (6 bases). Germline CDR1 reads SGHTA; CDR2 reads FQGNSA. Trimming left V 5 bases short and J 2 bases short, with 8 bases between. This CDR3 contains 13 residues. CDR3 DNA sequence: TGTGCCAGCAGCCGGGAGAACACAGATACGCAGTATTTT. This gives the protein CASSRENTDTQYF.

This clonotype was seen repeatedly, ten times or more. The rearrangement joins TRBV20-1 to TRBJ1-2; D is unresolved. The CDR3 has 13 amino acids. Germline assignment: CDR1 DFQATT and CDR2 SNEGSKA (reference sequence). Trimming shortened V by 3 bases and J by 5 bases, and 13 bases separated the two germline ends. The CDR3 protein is CSASPRAGYGYTF. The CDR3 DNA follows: TGCAGTGCTAGCCCCCGGGCGGGTTATGGCTACACCTTC.

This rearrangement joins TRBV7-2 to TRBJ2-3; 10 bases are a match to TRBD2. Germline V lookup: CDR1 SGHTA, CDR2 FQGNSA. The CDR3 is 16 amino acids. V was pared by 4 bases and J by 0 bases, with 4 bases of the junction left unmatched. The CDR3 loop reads CASSSRTSGSTDTQYF. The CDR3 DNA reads TGTGCCAGCAGCTCCAGGACTAGCGGTAGCACAGATACGCAGTATTTT.

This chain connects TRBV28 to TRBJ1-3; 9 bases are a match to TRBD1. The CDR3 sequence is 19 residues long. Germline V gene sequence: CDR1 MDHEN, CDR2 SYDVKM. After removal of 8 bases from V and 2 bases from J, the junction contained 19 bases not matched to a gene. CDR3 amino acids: CASGPIGTGFLFAGNTIYF. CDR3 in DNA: TGTGCCAGCGGACCGATCGGGACAGGGTTCCTTTTCGCTGGAAACACCATATATTTT.

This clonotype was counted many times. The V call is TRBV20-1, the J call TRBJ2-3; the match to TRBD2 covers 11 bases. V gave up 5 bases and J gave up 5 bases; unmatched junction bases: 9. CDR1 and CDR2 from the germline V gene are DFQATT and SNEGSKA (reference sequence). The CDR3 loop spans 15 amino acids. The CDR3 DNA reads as TGCAGTGCTCAATCTTTTCTAGCGGGAGGAGATACGCAGTATTTT. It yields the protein CSAQSFLAGGDTQYF.

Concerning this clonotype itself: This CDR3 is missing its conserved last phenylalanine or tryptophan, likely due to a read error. The CDR3 reads CASSLDGPLDEQYL. The CDR3 DNA follows: TGTGCCAGCAGTCTCGACGGGCCTCTTGACGAGCAGTACCTA. The chain recombines TRBV6-1 with TRBJ2-7; D not certain. V gave up 5 bases and J gave up 5 bases, with 16 bases separating them. The CDR3 is 14 amino acids. Germline CDR1 MNHNS, CDR2 SASEGT.

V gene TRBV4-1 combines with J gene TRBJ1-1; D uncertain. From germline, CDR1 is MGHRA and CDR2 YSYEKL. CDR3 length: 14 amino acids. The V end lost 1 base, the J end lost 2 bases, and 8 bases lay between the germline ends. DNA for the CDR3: TGCGCCAGCAGCCAAGTGGAGGGTAACACTGAAGCTTTCTTT. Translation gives CASSQVEGNTEAFF.

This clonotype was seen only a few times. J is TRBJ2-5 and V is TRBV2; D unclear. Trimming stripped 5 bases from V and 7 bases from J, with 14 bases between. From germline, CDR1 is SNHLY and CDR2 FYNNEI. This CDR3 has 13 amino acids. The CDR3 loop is CASSFGSGGTQYF. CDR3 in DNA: TGTGCCAGCAGTTTCGGGTCTGGTGGGACCCAGTACTTC.

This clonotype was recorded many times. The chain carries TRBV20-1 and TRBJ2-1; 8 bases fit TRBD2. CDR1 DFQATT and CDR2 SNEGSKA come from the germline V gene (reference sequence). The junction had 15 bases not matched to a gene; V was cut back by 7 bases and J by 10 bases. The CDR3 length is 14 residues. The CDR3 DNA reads TGCAGTGTAGTCCTCGGGACTAGGGTTTGGGAGCAGTTCTTC. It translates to CSVVLGTRVWEQFF.